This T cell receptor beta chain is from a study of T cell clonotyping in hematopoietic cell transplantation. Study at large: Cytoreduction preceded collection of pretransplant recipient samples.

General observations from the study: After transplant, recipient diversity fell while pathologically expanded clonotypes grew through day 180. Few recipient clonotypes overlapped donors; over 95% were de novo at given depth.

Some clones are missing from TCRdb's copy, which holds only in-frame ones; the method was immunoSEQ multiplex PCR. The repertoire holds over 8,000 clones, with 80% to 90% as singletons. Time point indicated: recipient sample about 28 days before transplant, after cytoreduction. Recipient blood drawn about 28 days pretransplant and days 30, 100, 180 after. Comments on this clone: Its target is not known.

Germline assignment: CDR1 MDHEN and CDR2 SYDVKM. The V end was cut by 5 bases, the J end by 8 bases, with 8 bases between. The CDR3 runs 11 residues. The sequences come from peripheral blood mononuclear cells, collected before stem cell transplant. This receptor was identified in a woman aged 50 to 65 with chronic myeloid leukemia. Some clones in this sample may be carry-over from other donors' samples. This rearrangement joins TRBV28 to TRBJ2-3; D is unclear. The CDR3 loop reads CASSRQVTQYF. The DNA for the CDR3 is TGTGCCAGCAGTCGGCAGGTTACGCAGTATTTT.